Listed here are 22 T cell receptor beta chains from one sample, sequenced in a study of blood T cell repertoires in COVID-19. Clones were sequenced by immunoSEQ multiplex PCR, and TCRdb holds only the in-frame ones, with some missing. The table lists 25,000 to 35,000 clones, approximately 75% of them singletons. The material sequenced was peripheral blood. The receptors derive from a boy between 2 and 10 years old with active or convalescent COVID-19.

The gene calls are TRBV23-1 and TRBJ2-7; 8 nucleotides line up with TRBD1. TRBV23-1 is noted as an ORF with a role that remains uncertain. The CDR3 loop spans 13 amino acids. V gave up 2 bases and J gave up 6 bases; unmatched junction bases: 3. Written as DNA, the CDR3 is TGCGCCAGCAGTCAAAGGACAGGGATCGAGCAGTACGTC. Translated: CASSQRTGIEQYV.

The chain has TRBV19 and TRBJ1-5; D call uncertain. Trimming pared 6 bases from V and 0 bases from J, leaving 12 bases between. Germline CDR1 reads LNHDA; CDR2 reads SQIVND (reference sequence). The CDR3 runs 15 residues. The CDR3 region is CASRFRSFSNQPQHF. The CDR3 region has the DNA TGTGCCAGTAGGTTCAGGTCCTTTAGCAATCAGCCCCAGCATTTT.

The rearrangement joins TRBV27 to TRBJ1-4; D gene ambiguous. Germline lookup yields CDR1 MNHEY and CDR2 SMNVEV (reference sequence). CDR3 length: 13 residues. Deletions cut 3 bases from V and 0 bases from J, with 2 bases between. The CDR3 sequence: CASSFSTNEKLFF. The CDR3 nucleotides are TGTGCCAGCAGTTTCTCAACTAATGAAAAACTGTTTTTT.

V and J are TRBV23-1 and TRBJ2-5; 7 bases match TRBD1. TRBV23-1 is given ORF status, its function remaining uncertain. V lost 4 bases to trimming and J lost 2 bases; unmatched junction nucleotides: 4. This CDR3 has 14 amino acids. The CDR3 protein is CASSRKGQQETQYF. The DNA of the CDR3 is TGCGCCAGCAGTCGGAAGGGACAGCAAGAGACCCAGTACTTC.

The J gene is TRBJ2-1, the V gene TRBV27; maybe TRBD1 (6 bases). Germline V lookup: CDR1 MNHEY, CDR2 SMNVEV (reference sequence). The CDR3 covers 14 residues. V lost 6 bases to trimming and J lost 4 bases, with 13 bases between them. The CDR3 loop reads CASSSYQGYNEQFF. In DNA form, the CDR3 reads TGTGCCAGCAGCTCATACCAGGGGTACAATGAGCAGTTCTTC.

V usage is TRBV10-3 and J usage is TRBJ2-7, with 10 bases aligning to TRBD2. This CDR3 has 14 residues. The J segment lost 1 base and the V segment lost 6 bases, leaving 3 bases of the junction unmatched. Germline loops: CDR1 ENHRY, CDR2 SYGVKD. DNA of the CDR3: TGTGCCATCAGGGGACTAGCGTCTTCCTACGAGCAGTACTTC. Protein product: CAIRGLASSYEQYF.

The chain recombines TRBV7-9 with TRBJ2-1, with a tentative D call TRBD1 (5 bases). V lost 5 bases and J lost 5, with 16 bases in between. The CDR3 is made up of 15 amino acids. The germline V gene encodes CDR1 SEHNR and CDR2 FQNEAQ (reference sequence). CDR3 amino acids: CASSQRGSPDNEQFF. CDR3 coding DNA: TGTGCCAGCAGCCAAAGGGGCAGTCCGGACAATGAGCAGTTCTTC.

The chain recombines TRBV5-1 with TRBJ2-1; 16 nucleotides agree with TRBD2. Germline values: CDR1 SGHRS, CDR2 YFSETQ. The CDR3 sequence is 20 residues long. V was pared by 4 bases and J by 0 bases, with 10 bases of the junction left unmatched. CDR3 region: CASSRKSGLAGGSSYNEQFF. The DNA of the CDR3 is TGCGCCAGCAGCCGGAAGTCGGGACTAGCGGGAGGGAGCTCCTACAATGAGCAGTTCTTC.

The chain has TRBV6-5 and TRBJ2-2, with 9 bases fitting TRBD2. Germline values: CDR1 MNHEY, CDR2 SVGAGI. The CDR3 runs to 15 residues. Trimming removed 5 bases from V and 4 bases from J; junction bases left unmatched: 5. The DNA of the CDR3 is TGTGCCAGCAGTCCTAGCGGGGCGGGCACCGGGGAGCTGTTTTTT. Amino acids: CASSPSGAGTGELFF.

The chain joins TRBV5-1 to TRBJ2-2; no definite D call. V was trimmed by 7 bases and J by 5 bases, leaving 6 bases between them. This CDR3 spans 11 amino acids. CDR1 is SGHRS, CDR2 YFSETQ, per germline. The CDR3, as DNA: TGCGCCAGCGGCAATACCGGGGAGCTGTTTTTT. Protein: CASGNTGELFF.

This rearrangement joins TRBV4-2 to TRBJ2-2; TRBD2 matches at 7 bases. V shed 0 bases, J shed 4 bases, and the junction held 8 bases outside the gene matches. Per germline, CDR1 LGHNA and CDR2 YNFKEQ. This CDR3 is 17 amino acids long. The DNA of the CDR3 is TGTGCCAGCAGCCAAGATCGCGGGACTACCTCCACCGGGGAGCTGTTTTTT. Its translation is CASSQDRGTTSTGELFF.

A note on this clone: The same CDR3 can be traced to other DNA sequences in this sample. As DNA, the CDR3 is TGTGCCAGCAGCCCCGGCAGGGAAGGGTTTGGAGAGACCCAGTACTTC. Translation gives CASSPGREGFGETQYF. The chain links TRBV4-2 to TRBJ2-5; D perhaps matches TRBD1 (5 bases). The CDR3 runs to 16 residues. Germline V gene sequence: CDR1 LGHNA, CDR2 YNFKEQ. The germline V and J ends were trimmed by 4 bases and 4 bases, with 19 bases remaining between them.

There are a few counts of this clone. V and J are TRBV29-1 and TRBJ1-1; possible D gene TRBD1, 5 bases. Germline V gives CDR1 SQVTM, CDR2 ANQGSEA. This CDR3 contains 12 residues. V was trimmed by 4 bases and J by 0 bases, leaving 6 bases between them. In nucleotides, the CDR3 is TGCAGCGTTGGACAGATGAACACTGAAGCTTTCTTT. Its protein is CSVGQMNTEAFF.

The rearrangement joins TRBV27 to TRBJ1-6; a possible D gene is TRBD1 (5 bases). The CDR3 covers 14 residues. The germline gives CDR1 MNHEY, CDR2 SMNVEV (reference sequence). Trimming cost V 3 bases and J 5 bases, with 8 bases left between them. The chain's CDR3 is CASSLEGHNSPLHF. The CDR3 coding sequence is TGTGCCAGCAGTTTGGAGGGACATAATTCACCCCTCCACTTT.

The V call is TRBV5-1, the J call TRBJ1-6; unclear D gene. Looked up from germline, CDR1 is SGHRS and CDR2 is YFSETQ. This CDR3 comprises 16 residues. V dropped 3 bases and J dropped 6 bases, with 16 bases sitting between them. Here the CDR3 DNA reads TGCGCCAGCAGCTCTGGGCCGCCAGGCGTTAATTCACCCCTCCACTTT. This encodes CASSSGPPGVNSPLHF.

The chain joins TRBV2 to TRBJ1-6; 10 nucleotides match TRBD1. V lost 7 bases and J lost 9; bases outside the gene matches: 6. The CDR3 has 14 amino acids. In germline, CDR1 is SNHLY, CDR2 FYNNEI. CDR3 residues: CASTMGTGVSPLHF. The DNA of the CDR3 is TGTGCCAGCACTATGGGGACAGGGGTTTCACCCCTCCACTTT.

The chain carries TRBV3-1 (or the pseudogene TRBV3-2) and TRBJ1-3; 7 positions match TRBD1. The CDR3 spans 20 residues. V trimming: 3 bases; J trimming: 0 bases; junction bases outside the gene matches: 17. Looked up from germline, CDR1 is LGHDT and CDR2 is YNNKEL (reference sequence). The CDR3 protein is CASSHQGRNRGHSSGNTIYF. The DNA of the CDR3 is TGTGCCAGCAGCCACCAAGGGAGGAACAGGGGCCATAGCTCTGGAAACACCATATATTTT.

The chain carries TRBV13 and TRBJ1-6; D is undetermined. Germline CDR1 and CDR2: PRHDT and FYEKMQ (reference sequence). There are 15 residues in the CDR3. Trimming left V 3 bases short and J 7 bases short, with 13 bases between. The CDR3 coding sequence is TGTGCCAGCAGCTTGGGCCTCCGTGGCAATTCACCCCTCCACTTT. Amino acids: CASSLGLRGNSPLHF.

This chain joins TRBV18 and TRBJ2-5; 9 bases are shared with TRBD1. Per germline, CDR1 KGHSH and CDR2 LQKENI. CDR3 length: 15 residues. After removal of 5 bases from V and 3 bases from J, the junction contained 7 bases not matched to a gene. The CDR3 reads CASSSGQGVKETQYF. As DNA, the CDR3 is TGTGCCAGCTCATCGGGACAGGGAGTTAAAGAGACCCAGTACTTC.

The gene calls are TRBV3-1 (or the pseudogene TRBV3-2) and TRBJ1-6; 7 nucleotides line up with TRBD1. The CDR3 length is 15 residues. V was clipped by 4 bases and J by 7 bases; unmatched bases: 7. Germline V gives CDR1 LGHDT, CDR2 YNNKEL (reference sequence). CDR3 sequence reads: CASSLGQATNSPLHF. CDR3 nucleotides: TGTGCCAGCAGCCTCGGACAGGCGACAAATTCACCCCTCCACTTT.

The sample holds a few counts of this clone. This chain links TRBV6-2 or TRBV6-3 with TRBJ1-2; tentative D call: TRBD1 (6 bases). V lost 0 bases, J lost 8 bases, and 19 bases lay in between. This CDR3 is built from 16 residues. CDR1 and CDR2 from the germline V gene are MNHEY and SVGEGT. This CDR3 reads CASSYSMPTQGEGYTF. In DNA, the CDR3 is TGTGCCAGCAGTTACTCGATGCCCACACAGGGTGAGGGCTACACCTTC.

The chain links TRBV6-5 to TRBJ1-4; perhaps TRBD1 as D (5 bases). Trimming pared 3 bases from V and 5 bases from J, leaving 10 bases between. Germline CDR1 reads MNHEY; CDR2 reads SVGAGI. The CDR3 is made up of 14 amino acids. The CDR3 DNA is TGTGCCAGCAGTTATCGGGGGAGGAATGAAAAACTGTTTTTT. It is translated as CASSYRGRNEKLFF.